The 27 T cell receptor beta chains presented below share a single source sample, sequenced in a study of blood T cell repertoires in COVID-19. TCRdb keeps only in-frame clones here, not all; method: immunoSEQ multiplex PCR. The sample records about 75,000 clones, roughly 86% being singletons. The specimen sequenced was peripheral blood. These receptors all stem from a woman aged 50 to 65 with acute or convalescent COVID-19.

This chain uses TRBV19 with TRBJ2-7; 9 bases fit TRBD1. Germline assignment: CDR1 LNHDA and CDR2 SQIVND (reference sequence). The CDR3 extends over 16 amino acids. The junction had 14 bases not matched to a gene; V was cut back by 6 bases and J by 5 bases. The DNA for the CDR3 is TGTGCCAGTAGCCGGAGCGGGACAGGGATTCAGAACGAGCAGTACTTC. Protein product: CASSRSGTGIQNEQYF.

The chain has TRBV29-1 and TRBJ1-1; D perhaps matches TRBD1 (5 bases). Germline V gene lookup returns CDR1 SQVTM and CDR2 ANQGSEA. V lost 7 bases, J lost 1 base, and 13 bases lay in between. CDR3 length: 13 residues. The CDR3 region is CSGRRGGNTEAFF. The CDR3 DNA sequence: TGCAGCGGGCGGCGCGGGGGGAACACTGAAGCTTTCTTT. The full variable domain, in which reference TRBV29-1 and TRBJ1-1 provide the parts outside the CDR3, is SAVISQKPSRDICQRGTSLTIQCQVDSQVTMMFWYRQQPGQSLTLIATANQGSEATYESGFVIDKFPISRPNLTFSTLTVSNMSPEDSSIYLCSGRRGGNTEAFFGQGTRLTVV.

The chain is built from TRBV7-9 and TRBJ1-1; the D is unclear. V shed 2 bases and J shed 5 bases, with 9 bases lying between them. The CDR3 totals 13 residues. The V gene's germline CDR1 is SEHNR and CDR2 FQNEAQ (reference sequence). CDR3 in amino acids: CASSLFPGTEAFF. The DNA for the CDR3 is TGTGCCAGCAGCTTATTTCCGGGAACTGAAGCTTTCTTT.

Comment on this clone: Compared with germline, one end of the junction differs, possibly owing to a read error. The chain employs TRBV2 and TRBJ2-3, with 8 nucleotides matching TRBD2. CDR3 length: 16 amino acids. Per germline, CDR1 SNHLY and CDR2 FYNNEI. In DNA, the CDR3 is TGTGCCAGCAGCGAAGCGTTAACGGGAGGGCCGGATACGCAGTATTTT. Protein: CASSEALTGGPDTQYF.

This sequence joins TRBV28 and TRBJ1-3; perhaps TRBD1 as D (6 bases). Looked up from germline, CDR1 is MDHEN and CDR2 is SYDVKM. V was clipped by 9 bases and J by 4 bases, with 13 bases between them. The CDR3 runs to 13 residues. The CDR3 DNA reads as TGTGCCAGTTCCAGGGGAAGCGGAAACACCATATATTTT. This encodes CASSRGSGNTIYF.

The chain links TRBV2 to TRBJ2-1; the D is unclear. Trimming left V 5 bases short and J 9 bases short, with 11 bases between. The CDR3 loop spans 12 amino acids. In germline, CDR1 is SNHLY, CDR2 FYNNEI. CDR3 amino acids: CASSLGLGEQFF. DNA for the CDR3: TGTGCCAGCAGTCTGGGCCTGGGTGAGCAGTTCTTC.

The chain links TRBV5-4 to TRBJ2-5; D is uncertain. The CDR3 spans 13 residues. V was shortened by 4 bases and J by 5 bases, with 12 bases between the two germline ends. Germline loops: CDR1 SGHNT, CDR2 YYREEE (reference sequence). The CDR3 nucleotides are TGTGCCAGCAGCCCCCCCGGTTCGGAGACCCAGTACTTC. Its protein is CASSPPGSETQYF.

V gene TRBV3-1 (or the pseudogene TRBV3-2) combines with J gene TRBJ2-1, with 11 positions matching TRBD2. Trimming took 2 bases from V and 4 from J; bases not matched to a gene: 4. CDR1 is LGHDT and CDR2 is YNNKEL in the germline V gene (reference sequence). The CDR3 contains 16 residues. For the CDR3, the DNA is TGTGCCAGCAGCCAATTTAGCGGGAGGGGTTACAATGAGCAGTTCTTC. Its protein is CASSQFSGRGYNEQFF.

The J gene is TRBJ2-7, the V gene TRBV6-5; the match to TRBD2 covers 7 bases. The CDR3 runs to 14 residues. The ends lost 6 bases at V and 2 bases at J; junction bases unmatched: 7. The germline gives CDR1 MNHEY, CDR2 SVGAGI. The CDR3, as DNA: TGTGCCAGCAGCCCCGGGGAGGGAGCCTACGAGCAGTACTTC. The encoded protein is CASSPGEGAYEQYF.

V gene TRBV7-2 combines with J gene TRBJ2-7, with 8 bases matching TRBD1. This CDR3 is 13 amino acids long. CDR1 SGHTA and CDR2 FQGNSA come from the germline V gene. The V gene end was trimmed by 4 bases and the J gene end by 3 bases; junction bases not matched to a gene: 2. CDR3 DNA sequence: TGTGCCAGCAGCTCCGACAGGGGCTACGAGCAGTACTTC. Amino acids: CASSSDRGYEQYF. Variable domain in full (rest from reference TRBV7-2 and TRBJ2-7): GAGVSQSPSNKVTEKGKDVELRCDPISGHTALYWYRQSLGQGLEFLIYFQGNSAPDKSGLPSDRFSAERTGGSVSTLTIQRTQQEDSAVYLCASSSDRGYEQYFGPGTRLTVT.

The CDR3 here is CASSLARTPLGSSNQPQHF. CDR3 DNA sequence: TGTGCCAGCAGCTTGGCCCGGACCCCCCTAGGGAGTAGCAATCAGCCCCAGCATTTT. V is TRBV7-8 and J is TRBJ1-5; the D is unclear. Germline CDR1 is SGHVS and CDR2 is FQNEAQ. Trimming took off 3 bases at V and 0 bases at J, with 21 bases between the two ends. The CDR3 is 19 residues long.

The chain uses TRBV4-1 and TRBJ2-5; 13 positions match TRBD2. The CDR3 is 17 residues long. V trimming: 0 bases; J trimming: 1 base; junction bases outside the gene matches: 2. Per the germline V gene, CDR1 is MGHRA and CDR2 is YSYEKL. The CDR3 DNA reads TGCGCCAGCAGCCAAGATGGGACTAGCGGGATCCAAGAGACCCAGTACTTC. Translated, it gives CASSQDGTSGIQETQYF.

This chain connects TRBV15 to TRBJ2-5, with a tentative D call TRBD1 (6 bases). CDR1 and CDR2 from the germline V gene are LNHNV and YYDKDF (reference sequence). Trimming removed 0 bases from V and 5 bases from J, with 10 bases in between. This CDR3 has 14 amino acids. The CDR3, as DNA: TGTGCCACCAGCAGAGATGCAGGGGCGGAGACCCAGTACTTC. Translated: CATSRDAGAETQYF.

The table lists this clone with a count of one. The chain carries TRBV5-6 and TRBJ2-7; the D is unclear. CDR1 and CDR2 from the germline V gene are SGHDT and YYEEEE. V gave up 2 bases and J gave up 3 bases, with 6 bases separating them. CDR3 length: 12 residues. CDR3 amino acids: CASSFRGYEQYF. In DNA form, the CDR3 reads TGTGCCAGCAGCTTTCGAGGCTACGAGCAGTACTTC.

V and J are TRBV5-1 and TRBJ2-6; TRBD1 might be the D (5 bases). V was pared by 0 bases and J by 4 bases, with 8 bases between. Germline V gene sequence: CDR1 SGHRS, CDR2 YFSETQ. CDR3 length equals 15 residues. The CDR3 DNA follows: TGCGCCAGCAGCTTGGAAGGGGTCGGGGCCAACGTCCTGACTTTC. Protein sequence: CASSLEGVGANVLTF.

The chain joins TRBV3-1 (or the pseudogene TRBV3-2) to TRBJ1-5, with unresolved D. From germline, CDR1 is LGHDT and CDR2 YNNKEL (reference sequence). V was clipped by 0 bases and J by 4 bases, with 7 bases between them. The CDR3 extends over 14 amino acids. In DNA form, the CDR3 reads TGTGCCAGCAGCCAAGATTGGCAGAATCAGCCCCAGCATTTT. Amino acid sequence: CASSQDWQNQPQHF.

This chain connects TRBV2 to TRBJ1-4, with D perhaps TRBD1 (5 bases). Germline values: CDR1 SNHLY, CDR2 FYNNEI. CDR3 size: 14 residues. Trimming removed 6 bases from V and 5 bases from J, with 13 bases in between. In DNA form, the CDR3 reads TGTGCCAGCAGCCTTGACAGTTTAAATGAAAAACTGTTTTTT. Protein sequence: CASSLDSLNEKLFF. Full variable domain (remainder filled in from reference TRBV2 and TRBJ1-4): EPEVTQTPSHQVTQMGQEVILRCVPISNHLYFYWYRQILGQKVEFLVSFYNNEISEKSEIFDDQFSVERPDGSNFTLKIRSTKLEDSAMYFCASSLDSLNEKLFFGSGTQLSVL.

The chain recombines TRBV4-3 with TRBJ2-2; no clear D gene. Between the trimmed V and J ends, which lost 0 bases and 3 bases, there was a span of 5 bases. This CDR3 is 14 amino acids long. The germline V gene encodes CDR1 LGHNA and CDR2 YSLEER. The CDR3 nucleotides are TGCGCCAGCAGCCAAGAGTCTTACACCGGGGAGCTGTTTTTT. Encoded protein: CASSQESYTGELFF.

This clone came up a few times. The V call is TRBV12-2, the J call TRBJ1-5; the table's D call TRBD1 went unverified against the DNA. TRBV12-2 is given as a pseudogene. The CDR3 contains 16 residues. CDR3 protein: CASRLVRQYERQPQHF. The CDR3 DNA follows: TGTGCAAGTCGCTTAGTCCGCCAGTACGAACGTCAGCCCCAGCATTTT.

The rearrangement links TRBV5-6 to TRBJ1-1, with a weak D call TRBD1 (6 bases). The CDR3 has 15 residues. V gave up 4 bases and J gave up 0 bases, with 13 bases separating them. Germline loops: CDR1 SGHDT, CDR2 YYEEEE. The CDR3 protein is CASSPWTVLNTEAFF. The DNA for the CDR3 is TGTGCCAGCAGCCCCTGGACAGTTTTGAACACTGAAGCTTTCTTT.

The chain combines TRBV10-3 with TRBJ2-3, with D maybe TRBD2 (5 bases). The germline V gene has CDR1 ENHRY and CDR2 SYGVKD. The CDR3 is 14 amino acids. The V end lost 4 bases, the J end lost 0 bases, and 8 bases lay between the germline ends. The CDR3 region is CAISGETSTDTQYF. CDR3 DNA: TGTGCCATCAGTGGGGAGACTAGCACAGATACGCAGTATTTT.

V is TRBV7-2 and J is TRBJ1-5, with unresolved D. Germline V gives CDR1 SGHTA, CDR2 FQGNSA. The length of the CDR3 is 13 residues. Trimming removed 2 bases at V and 1 base at J, with 3 bases between. CDR3 nucleotide sequence: TGTGCCAGCAGCTTAATAAGCAATCAGCCCCAGCATTTT. Translating it yields CASSLISNQPQHF.

V gene TRBV28 combines with J gene TRBJ1-3, with D uncertain. The CDR3 contains 15 residues. With 7 bases removed from V and 0 bases from J, the gap between germline ends came to 13 bases. Germline loops: CDR1 MDHEN, CDR2 SYDVKM. The DNA for the CDR3 is TGTGCCAGCACCCCTTTCCCGAGCTCTGGAAACACCATATATTTT. It is translated as CASTPFPSSGNTIYF.

To note about this clone: At one end the junction does not follow the germline gene, possibly because of a read error. The J gene is TRBJ2-7, the V gene TRBV7-7; D unclear. Germline V gives CDR1 SSHAT, CDR2 FNYEAQ (reference sequence). There are 19 residues in the CDR3. CDR3 protein: CASSPSRIAQAQRSYEQYF. CDR3 nucleotide sequence: TGTGCTAGCAGCCCAAGCCGTATCGCTCAGGCACAAAGATCCTACGAGCAGTACTTC.

The V gene is TRBV19, the J gene TRBJ1-5; D unresolved. Germline V gene data show CDR1 as LNHDA and CDR2 as SQIVND (reference sequence). Trimming took off 8 bases at V and 7 bases at J, with 9 bases between the two ends. This CDR3 comprises 11 residues. In DNA, the CDR3 is TGTGCCAGTGGGAGTATCCAGCCCCAGCATTTT. Translated, it gives CASGSIQPQHF.

This chain uses TRBV14 with TRBJ1-2; TRBD1 might be the D (6 bases). Germline CDR1 SGHDN, CDR2 FVKESK. V was pared by 4 bases and J by 8 bases, with 17 bases between. The CDR3 runs 14 residues. CDR3: CASSPLGGAGGYTF. In DNA, the CDR3 is TGTGCCAGCAGCCCCCTCGGGGGGGCTGGAGGCTACACCTTC. Filled out from reference TRBV14 and TRBJ1-2, the complete variable domain reads EAGVTQFPSHSVIEKGQTVTLRCDPISGHDNLYWYRRVMGKEIKFLLHFVKESKQDESGMPNNRFLAERTGGTYSTLKVQPAELEDSGVYFCASSPLGGAGGYTFGSGTRLTVV.

This clone was observed a single time. The chain joins TRBV27 to TRBJ2-7, with a weak D call TRBD2 (5 bases). With 3 bases removed from V and 2 bases from J, the gap between germline ends came to 11 bases. The CDR3 runs to 14 residues. The germline V gene encodes CDR1 MNHEY and CDR2 SMNVEV (reference sequence). The CDR3 bases are TGTGCCAGCAGTTTGTACAAGACTACCTACGAGCAGTACTTC. Its protein is CASSLYKTTYEQYF.